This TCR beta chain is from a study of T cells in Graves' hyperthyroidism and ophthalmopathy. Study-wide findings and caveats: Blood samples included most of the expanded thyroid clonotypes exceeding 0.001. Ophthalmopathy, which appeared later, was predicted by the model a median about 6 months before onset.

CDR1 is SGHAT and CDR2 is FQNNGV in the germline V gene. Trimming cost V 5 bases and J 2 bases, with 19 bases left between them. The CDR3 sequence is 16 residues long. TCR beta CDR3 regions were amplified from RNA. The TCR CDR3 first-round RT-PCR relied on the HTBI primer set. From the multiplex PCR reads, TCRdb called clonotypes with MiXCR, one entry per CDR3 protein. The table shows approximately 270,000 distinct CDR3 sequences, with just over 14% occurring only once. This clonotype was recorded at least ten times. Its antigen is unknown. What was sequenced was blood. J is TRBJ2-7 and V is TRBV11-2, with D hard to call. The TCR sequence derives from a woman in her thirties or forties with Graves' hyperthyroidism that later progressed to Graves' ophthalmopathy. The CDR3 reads CASSLGVEPPPYEQYF. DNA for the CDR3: TGTGCCAGCAGCCTCGGCGTGGAGCCCCCCCCCTACGAGCAGTACTTC.